This T cell receptor (beta chain) appears in the sequencing data of a study of Graves' ophthalmopathy and Graves' hyperthyroidism. The V end was cut by 0 bases, the J end by 13 bases, with 12 bases between. The length of the CDR3 is 13 residues. CDR1 LNHDA and CDR2 SQIVND come from the germline V gene (reference sequence). CDR3 regions of TCR beta were amplified from RNA transcripts. The first-round RT-PCR employed HTBI primers together with the Qiagen OneStep RT-PCR kit. A multiplex PCR was then performed as the second round. In TCRdb, the multiplex PCR reads were re-called with MiXCR into one record per CDR3 protein. The table shows roughly 500,000 distinct CDR3 sequences, with about an eighth occurring only once. The diagnosis combined clinical symptoms, thyroxine, TRAb, thyroid ultrasound and orbital computed tomography scans.

This sequence joins TRBV19 and TRBJ2-2; D remains unclear. The specimen sequenced was blood. This TCR derives from a woman in her thirties with Graves' ophthalmopathy. The CDR3: CASSIEGGALLFF. The CDR3, as DNA: TGTGCCAGTAGTATAGAGGGTGGCGCGCTGCTGTTTTTT.